What follows are 14 T cell receptor beta chains derived from one specimen sequenced in a study of OX40 agonist ivuxolimab in advanced cancers. Libraries were prepared through the immunoSEQ multiplex PCR assay. TCRdb mirrors the immuneACCESS table, restricted to in-frame sequences. Some clones are absent from its copies; in checked studies, under half trace to an unresolved V gene, and the reason for the others is unknown. The sample yields tens of thousands of clones; 75% to 95% were counted once. Together, the top ten hold approximately 2.5% of the sample. This material consisted of CD4+ or CD8+ T cells sorted from blood, taken in a trial of the OX40 agonist ivuxolimab. All receptors derive from an adult with an advanced solid tumor such as melanoma, head and neck, liver or kidney cancer.

The genes are TRBV6-5 and TRBJ2-4; D not certain. The CDR3 is made up of 15 amino acids. Germline-derived CDR1 and CDR2 are MNHEY and SVGAGI. The V gene lost 3 bases and the J gene lost 4 bases, with 13 bases spanning the gap. The CDR3 DNA is TGTGCCAGCAGTTATCCCCGGCAACGAAAAAACATTCAGTACTTC. Protein sequence: CASSYPRQRKNIQYF.

V gene TRBV7-2 combines with J gene TRBJ1-3; maybe TRBD1 (5 bases). Germline CDR1 is SGHTA and CDR2 is FQGNSA. Trimming took off 6 bases at V and 3 bases at J, with 18 bases between the two ends. The CDR3 loop spans 16 amino acids. CDR3: CASSEEGTIGGNTIYF. In nucleotides, the CDR3 is TGTGCCAGCAGTGAGGAGGGGACTATCGGTGGAAACACCATATATTTT.

The rearrangement uses TRBV5-1 and TRBJ2-2; 12 bases are shared with TRBD2. Losses at the gene ends were 5 bases for V and 5 bases for J; bases not matched to a gene: 4. The germline V gene has CDR1 SGHRS and CDR2 YFSETQ. The CDR3 is made up of 15 amino acids. CDR3 in DNA: TGCGCCAGCAGTTGGACTAGCGGGACAACCGGGGAGCTGTTTTTT. Translated, it gives CASSWTSGTTGELFF.

This rearrangement joins TRBV7-9 to TRBJ2-5, with 10 bases that match TRBD1. The CDR3 runs to 15 residues. J gave up 2 bases and V 4 bases, and 4 bases lay outside the gene matches. CDR1 and CDR2 from the germline V gene are SEHNR and FQNEAQ (reference sequence). CDR3 nucleotide sequence: TGTGCCAGCAGCTGGACAGGGGGTCGGCAAGAGACCCAGTACTTC. Translating it yields CASSWTGGRQETQYF. The whole variable domain, filled in from reference TRBV7-9 and TRBJ2-5, reads DTGVSQNPRHKITKRGQNVTFRCDPISEHNRLYWYRQTLGQGPEFLTYFQNEAQLEKSRLLSDRFSAERPKGSFSTLEIQRTEQGDSAMYLCASSWTGGRQETQYFGPGTRLLVL.

Concerning this clone itself: The junction departs from germline at one end; a sequencing error may be responsible. The V call is TRBV30, the J call TRBJ2-1; no reliable D call. The CDR3 is 11 amino acids. CDR1 GTSNPN and CDR2 SVGIG come from the germline V gene (reference sequence). CDR3 sequence reads: CGFAWSNEQFF. CDR3 DNA sequence: TGCGGGTTCGCCTGGTCCAATGAGCAGTTCTTC.

V and J are TRBV21-1 and TRBJ2-1; TRBD2 reflects the table's D call only, with no check against the DNA. TRBV21-1 constitutes a pseudogene. CDR3 size: 14 residues. The CDR3 is CASSARTSQYEQFF. CDR3 sequence (DNA): TGTGCCAGCAGCGCGCGGACTAGCCAATATGAGCAGTTCTTC.

In its sample, this clone was seen a few times. The germline gene is not matched at one end of the junction; a read error may be the cause. V usage is TRBV7-2 and J usage is TRBJ1-1; the match to TRBD1 covers 9 bases. The CDR3 contains 15 residues. Germline lookup yields CDR1 SGHTA and CDR2 FQGNSA. The CDR3 nucleotides read TGTGCCAGCAGCTTAACTGGACAGGGGAACGCTGAAGCTTTCTTT. As protein: CASSLTGQGNAEAFF.

V and J are TRBV10-3 and TRBJ2-3; maybe TRBD2 (6 bases). Germline CDR1 reads ENHRY; CDR2 reads SYGVKD. This CDR3 spans 13 amino acids. V was shortened by 7 bases and J by 4 bases, with 12 bases between the two germline ends. CDR3 in amino acids: CAIKEGSADTQYF. CDR3 bases: TGTGCCATCAAGGAGGGTAGCGCAGATACGCAGTATTTT.

V gene TRBV14 combines with J gene TRBJ2-3, with D unresolved. V gave up 6 bases and J gave up 2 bases, with 9 bases separating them. Germline CDR1 SGHDN, CDR2 FVKESK. The CDR3 is made up of 13 amino acids. CDR3 coding DNA: TGTGCCAGCAGGCCGCCTATCACAGATACGCAGTATTTT. Translating it yields CASRPPITDTQYF.

The chain couples TRBV5-1 to TRBJ2-1; tentatively, D is TRBD2 (6 bases). The CDR3 runs 14 residues. CDR1 is SGHRS and CDR2 is YFSETQ in the germline V gene. V was cut by 0 bases and J by 6 bases, with 10 bases left in between. CDR3 region: CASSLALASNEQFF. The CDR3 DNA follows: TGCGCCAGCAGCTTGGCTCTAGCGTCCAATGAGCAGTTCTTC.

The V and J genes are TRBV5-1 and TRBJ2-7; D not certain. V shed 6 bases and J shed 0 bases, with 13 bases lying between them. The CDR3 spans 14 residues. Germline lookup yields CDR1 SGHRS and CDR2 YFSETQ. CDR3 sequence: CASTPSISSYEQYF. CDR3 bases: TGCGCCAGCACTCCTTCCATAAGCTCCTACGAGCAGTACTTC.

This clone was counted once. V is TRBV9 and J is TRBJ2-3; D unresolved. Per germline, CDR1 SGDLS and CDR2 YYNGEE. The V and J ends lost 0 bases and 5 bases respectively, with 10 bases between them. This CDR3 has 14 residues. Written as DNA, the CDR3 is TGTGCCAGCAGCGTAGCCTGGCGATTAGATACGCAGTATTTT. Translating it yields CASSVAWRLDTQYF.

The rearrangement uses TRBV5-1 and TRBJ1-1, with TRBD1 as a possible D gene (5 bases). CDR3 length equals 13 residues. The V gene's germline CDR1 is SGHRS and CDR2 YFSETQ. The ends were cut back, 0 bases at V and 6 bases at J, with 9 bases in the middle. The CDR3 is CASSLGGAAEAFF. As DNA, the CDR3 is TGCGCCAGCAGCTTGGGTGGGGCTGCTGAAGCTTTCTTT.

The genes are TRBV4-2 and TRBJ1-1, with D uncertain. V lost 0 bases and J 0 bases, leaving 5 bases between the germline ends. The CDR3 sequence is 14 residues long. Germline loops: CDR1 LGHNA, CDR2 YNFKEQ. The chain's CDR3 is CASSQDTMNTEAFF. The CDR3 region has the DNA TGTGCCAGCAGCCAAGACACCATGAACACTGAAGCTTTCTTT.